The present entry profiles one TCR beta chain with its context. No antigen is known for it. Per-base qualities were not stored, and no clone one base away is much larger. The cohort comprised 710 or so healthy bone marrow donors. At the time of sampling, all cohort members were nominally healthy, though unrecorded immune exposures were likely present. The donor was CMV seropositive and belonged to the group of 250 to 300 seropositive cohort members. A peripheral blood sample was provided by each donor, and peripheral blood mononuclear cells were used for TCR beta sequencing. Genomic DNA was extracted from the blood cell samples with the Qiagen DNeasy Blood Extraction Kit. This entry belongs to a study of cytomegalovirus exposure and HLA in healthy donors (dated by TCRdb to 2016 to 2017). Looking at the study overall: An earlier analysis of roughly 500 of the donors reported about 250 Gb of sequence data and 117 million unique TCR beta sequences from some 180 million T cells. About 320 gigabases of sequencing data and approximately 80 million unique TCR sequences were included in an early release covering several hundred HLA-typed donors. Among the roughly 400 genotyped donors, approximately 76% belonged to the genetic ancestry cluster associated with self-reported Caucasian donors. The study aimed to test whether cataloging public T cell receptors could reveal signatures of past pathogen exposure. The T cell repertoires of under 750 subjects were profiled by immunosequencing and related to cytomegalovirus serostatus. Along with the roughly 700-subject first cohort, a separate validation cohort of approximately 110 different subjects was used. The study combined high-throughput TCR immunosequencing, statistical association of individual TCRs with disease status, and machine learning to predict cytomegalovirus infection status. A later analysis re-analyzed previously published TCR beta repertoires from roughly 690 donors and added high-resolution HLA genotyping to study TCR occurrence patterns. In the later analysis, no new phenotypic data were used to find candidate immune exposures; instead, reliance was placed on TCR beta sequences and their occurrence across donors. An earlier analysis of fewer than 750 of the donors used high-throughput TCR beta sequencing to judge whether each TCR beta V gene segment behaved as functional or pseudogenic. Donor age, sex, ethnicity and CMV serostatus were collected together with the repertoire data. A later genetic analysis used genome-wide SNP genotypes for about 65% of the roughly 670 donors, treating that subset as a discovery cohort. Every repertoire in the discovery cohort had been generated on one and the same sequencing platform. HLA typing included class I and class II loci at four-digit resolution. Typing coverage differed by locus: A, B, C, DRB1 and DQB1 were typed in roughly 620-640 donors, DQA1 in about 500, DPA1 in nearly 610, and DPB1 in around 490. A handful of DR-DQ haplotypes were handled as single units for association and clustering because linkage in the cohort was strong. On average, approximately 250,000 unique TCR beta nucleotide sequences were sequenced per donor among a few hundred genotyped donors of the cohort, with approximately 18% of those sequences being non-productive.

The CDR3 starts with the cysteine, ends with the phenylalanine, and has 14 residues. Of all the DNA, just the CDR3 is kept, 42 bases in frame from base 1. V gives up 1 base and J gives up 2 bases, and the segment between their germline ends measures 9 bases. The germline V gene (reference sequence) specifies SEHNR as CDR1 and FQNEAQ as CDR2. Receptor libraries were prepared by the immunoSEQ multiplex PCR assay. For the multiplex PCR, a mixture combining 60 forward primers for TCR Vbeta segments and 13 reverse primers for TCR Jbeta segments was used. Amplification of the CDR3 region of rearranged TCR beta genes was performed with a multiplex PCR assay on genomic DNA. The Illumina HiSeq System was used to sequence the amplified TCR beta libraries as 87-base-pair reads. Per the source publication's procedure: Across the 670 or so repertoires, a later analysis counted some 81 million unique TCR beta chains, 8.5 million to 12 million of which were shared by at least two donors. To remove PCR and sequencing errors, raw reads were error-corrected and collapsed into unique sequences using a nearest-neighbor algorithm that merged closely related sequences. To assign V, D and J gene segments, CDR3 sequences were aligned to IMGT reference sequences. Each retained sequence needed at least a six-nucleotide match to both a V gene segment and a J gene segment. A rearrangement counted as productive if the CDR3 had no stop codons and remained in frame with V and J, and every other rearrangement counted as non-productive. CDR3 was defined by IMGT convention, running from the second conserved V-encoded cysteine to the conserved J-encoded phenylalanine. The earlier analysis of 500 to 650 of the donors excluded any sequence lacking an unambiguous match to a single V gene segment. In an earlier analysis of almost 600 of the donors, a V segment was called functional when productive rearrangements were above 56.7%, and segregating when the standard deviation between donors exceeded 5%. A statistical classification framework was built for diagnosing cytomegalovirus status from the catalog of TCR beta chain sequences. In a later analysis, V and J genes were assigned by comparing TCR nucleotide sequences against IMGT/GENE-DB human TR gene sequences. In a later analysis, CDR3 sequences and most-parsimonious VDJ recombination scenarios were assigned using the TCRdist pipeline. In a later analysis, each TCR beta chain was defined by its CDR3 amino acid sequence together with its V-gene family, and reads without a unique V-gene family were excluded. As a way to deal with suspected cross-contamination and a sequencing artifact, a later analysis dropped approximately 590 nucleotide sequences that were highly shared and had low generation probability. For each public chain, a later analysis derived a clonal expansion index from normalized ranks of inferred template counts within each repertoire. In a later analysis, generation probabilities were computed with a VDJ recombination model fitted to out-of-frame rearrangements, and the resulting probabilities were checked against IGoR. Hypergeometric tests were used in a later analysis to score TCR-TCR, TCR-HLA and TCR-CMV co-occurrence, with a repertoire-size bias correction applied to the TCR pairs. To estimate false discovery rates, a later analysis permuted the HLA or CMV assignments 20 times. In a later analysis, co-occurring TCRs were grouped using DBSCAN, and TCRdist sequence similarity was added for clustering within HLA-allele-positive subsets. Co-occurrence clustering excluded repertoires with fewer than 30,000 or more than 120,000 public chains, plus five with anomalous nucleotide sharing. Held by TCRdb, this immuneACCESS table contains in-frame sequences only and omits some clones. Under half of the omission traces to an unresolved V gene where checked; the cause of the rest is unknown. V, J and clone size are those of that table, while D and trimming were read from the DNA. In all, the sample holds about 160,000 clones, and roughly 85% of those were seen once. Roughly 2.1% of the sample is held by the ten biggest clonotypes.

Overall results and qualifications from the work: According to a later genetic analysis, donors in an Asian-associated ancestry cluster had fewer N-insertions in productive TCRs than the approximately 630-donor mean. Roughly uniform sequencing depth across donors was assumed in presence/absence analyses, although this assumption may not hold. Because some donors lacked HLA typing at each locus, the association tests relied only on the typed subset. Several of the top co-occurrence clusters appeared to be linked to parvovirus B19, influenza, CMV and Epstein-Barr virus, according to a later analysis. According to the authors, the approach could potentially be generalized to other disease states and immunological phenotypes. In the study, 150 to 200 TCR beta chains were listed as associated with cytomegalovirus. In this cohort, only TCR beta chains were sequenced, and detectable features were limited by the absence of alpha or paired-chain data. A later genetic analysis associated a missense DCLRE1C variant with V-gene and J-gene trimming of TCR beta chains, and an independent cohort replicated the association. A later analysis associated 15,000 to 20,000 TCR beta sequences with specific HLA alleles at a false discovery rate of 0.05. The classifier was reported to diagnose cytomegalovirus status with high specificity and sensitivity in both the original and validation cohorts. The earlier analysis of nearly 600 of the donors excluded 15 to 20 rarely observed V segments, including chromosome 9 orphons, because counts were too low. Correlated functional status among segregating V segments might be attributable to linkage disequilibrium, but an unknown experimental factor could not be ruled out. The 87-base-pair reads could not distinguish some IMGT-functional V segments, including TRBV6-2 and TRBV6-3, so those segments were excluded. A later analysis found that most CMV-associated TCR beta chains appeared HLA-restricted, with HLA associations seemingly driven largely by CMV exposure. In a later analysis, TCR association rates were found to vary across HLA loci, with the most associated TCRs seen for DRB1 alleles and the fewest for HLA-C alleles. For the cohort, immune exposure information was limited to CMV serostatus. A group of highly shared sequence variants was considered likely to be a technical artifact of the sequencing pipeline. A later analysis found that HLA-associated TCR beta chains were more clonally expanded and had lower generation probabilities than equally common non-associated chains. Across donors, most TCR sequences were observed very rarely, whereas some public TCRs were present in many individuals. A few of the identified cytomegalovirus-associated TCR beta chains were confirmed in vitro to be specific for cytomegalovirus antigens. A further reported finding was that TCR beta sequences accurately predicted the HLA-A and HLA-B alleles for most subjects in the first cohort. Strong co-occurrence of HLA alleles, especially DR and DQ, made assigning TCR associations to individual alleles difficult. In an earlier analysis of about 550 of the donors, most TCR beta V segments were observed in productive rearrangements about 87% or about 30% of the time, broadly matching IMGT annotations.

Sequencing used PBMCs. The chain joins TRBV7-9 to TRBJ2-7; the D gene cannot be resolved reliably. The receptor's source is a man in his late teens or twenties in good health and CMV-seropositive. The CDR3 reads as follows: CASSLDPNTYEQYF. The DNA sequence is as follows: TGTGCCAGCAGCTTAGACCCAAACACCTACGAGCAGTACTTC.